This T cell receptor (beta chain) was sequenced in a study of T cell responses to AZD1222 COVID-19 vaccine. The study's findings and limits: Seropositive AZD1222 recipients at baseline numbered only six or seven. White British ancestry dominated among donors, who included more females, and clonal diversity was possibly underestimated.

TCRdb keeps only in-frame clones here, not all; method: immunoSEQ multiplex PCR. The sample includes about 180,000 clones, 88% seen only once; the top ten take 25% to 30%. This CDR3 has 16 amino acids. CDR1 SEHNR and CDR2 FQNEAQ come from the germline V gene (reference sequence). V was shortened by 7 bases and J by 4 bases, with 22 bases between the two germline ends. A note on this clone: What it recognizes is unknown.

The V and J genes are TRBV7-9 and TRBJ2-5, with D perhaps given as TRBD1 or TRBD2 (5 bases each). The source material was peripheral blood, sampled 28 days after the second AZD1222 dose. This receptor was obtained from an adult who received the AZD1222 COVID-19 vaccine. The CDR3 protein is CASIPEGRISGETQYF. Written as DNA, the CDR3 is TGTGCCAGCATCCCAGAGGGACGGATATCGGGAGAGACCCAGTACTTC.